This T cell receptor (beta chain) comes out of a study of cytomegalovirus exposure and HLA in healthy donors. Overall study results and limits: Cytomegalovirus status, reportedly, was diagnosed with high specificity and sensitivity by the classifier. Segments of the TCR beta V type were, in most cases, productive about 87% or about 30% of the time in an earlier analysis.

PCR used 60 Vbeta primers and 13 Jbeta primers. Using immunoSEQ multiplex PCR, the repertoire was profiled, and TCRdb retains in-frame clones only, with some absent. The sample has more than 75,000 clones, over 80% seen once. As concerns this clone: The antigen remains unidentified.

Samples came from healthy bone marrow donors. This sequence originates from a man younger than 35 in good health and CMV-seronegative. Sequences were obtained from PBMCs.

The CDR3 loop reads CASSLDGGSTDTQYF. The CDR3 bases are TGTGCCAGCAGCTTAGATGGCGGTAGCACAGATACGCAGTATTTT. The genes are TRBV7-9 and TRBJ2-3; D gene unclear. The CDR3 spans 15 residues. V lost 1 base to trimming and J lost 0 bases, with 8 bases between them. Germline loops: CDR1 SEHNR, CDR2 FQNEAQ (reference sequence).